This T cell receptor beta chain was sequenced for a study of CD8 T cells in ankylosing spondylitis. Each CDR3 protein is one row after TCRdb ran MiXCR on the 5' RACE reads. Among roughly 220,000 distinct CDR3 sequences, 10% to 13% were seen once, and the ten largest hold less than 25%. This clonotype was picked up many times. Germline V gene sequence: CDR1 SGHTA, CDR2 FQGTGA. Trimming removed 2 bases from V and 8 bases from J, with 8 bases in between. The CDR3 runs 12 residues. The origin of this receptor is a male donor with ankylosing spondylitis or in good health (not recorded which). The sample was blood, either unsorted or a sorted T cell fraction (not recorded which). The V and J genes are TRBV7-3 and TRBJ2-3, with a weak D call TRBD2 (5 bases). CDR3 in DNA: TGTGCCAGCAGCTTACCCCGGGGTACGCAGTATTTT. Translation gives CASSLPRGTQYF.